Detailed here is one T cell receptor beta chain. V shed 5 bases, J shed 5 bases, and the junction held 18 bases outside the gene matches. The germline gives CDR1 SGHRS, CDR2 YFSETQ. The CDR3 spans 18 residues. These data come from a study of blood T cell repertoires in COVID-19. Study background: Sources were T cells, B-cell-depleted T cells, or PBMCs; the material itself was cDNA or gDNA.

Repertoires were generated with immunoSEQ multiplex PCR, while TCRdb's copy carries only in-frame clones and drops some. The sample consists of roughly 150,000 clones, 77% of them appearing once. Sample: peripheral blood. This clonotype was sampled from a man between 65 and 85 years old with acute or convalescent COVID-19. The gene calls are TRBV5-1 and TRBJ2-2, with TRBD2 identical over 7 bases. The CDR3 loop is CASSQTPSGASHTGELFF. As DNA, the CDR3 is TGCGCCAGCAGTCAGACCCCTAGCGGCGCATCGCATACCGGGGAGCTGTTTTTT.